The rows below give T cell receptor beta chains drawn from one sample of a study of blood T cell repertoires in COVID-19. Method: immunoSEQ multiplex PCR; TCRdb's copy keeps in-frame clones and lacks some. Of roughly 130,000 clones listed, more than 60% are singletons. Sequenced: peripheral blood. The receptors shown here come from a man aged 50 or older with acute or convalescent COVID-19. Both conserved end residues are part of each CDR3. D genes are given only for firm matches. Clone sizes are given selectively: once, few, many, or a class where the clone is expanded.

j_gene: TRBJ2-1; d_gene: .; v_gene: TRBV11-3; abundance: .; CDR3nt: TGTGCCAGCAGCGCGGGTACCTACAATGAGCAGTTCTTC; CDR3aa: CASSAGTYNEQFF
j_gene: TRBJ1-6; d_gene: .; v_gene: TRBV9; abundance: .; CDR3nt: TGTGCCAGCAGCGTAGGGCAGGGGACGGATTCACCCCTCCACTTT; CDR3aa: CASSVGQGTDSPLHF
j_gene: TRBJ1-4; d_gene: TRBD1; v_gene: TRBV7-8; abundance: .; CDR3nt: TGTGCCAGCAGCTCCCGGGACAGGGGGTCGAATGAAAAACTGTTTTTT; CDR3aa: CASSSRDRGSNEKLFF
j_gene: TRBJ1-4; d_gene: .; v_gene: TRBV5-8; abundance: few; CDR3nt: TGTGCCAGCAGCTTGCGGACTGTCGCAACTAATGAAAAACTGTTTTTT; CDR3aa: CASSLRTVATNEKLFF
j_gene: TRBJ2-2; d_gene: .; v_gene: TRBV27; abundance: .; CDR3nt: TGTGCCAGCAGTCCCTCCCTTTGGCGGACGAACACCGGGGAGCTGTTTTTT; CDR3aa: CASSPSLWRTNTGELFF
j_gene: TRBJ1-2; d_gene: TRBD1; v_gene: TRBV19; abundance: .; CDR3nt: TGTGCCAGTAGTACAGGGACAGACGGCTACACCTTC; CDR3aa: CASSTGTDGYTF
j_gene: TRBJ2-5; d_gene: .; v_gene: TRBV19; abundance: .; CDR3nt: TGTGCCAGTAACCCTGGGGCCCAAGAGACCCAGTACTTC; CDR3aa: CASNPGAQETQYF
j_gene: TRBJ1-1; d_gene: .; v_gene: TRBV6-2/TRBV6-3; abundance: .; CDR3nt: TGTGCCAGCAGTTACTCTACAAGGACAGTAAACACTGAAGCTTTCTTT; CDR3aa: CASSYSTRTVNTEAFF
j_gene: TRBJ2-6; d_gene: .; v_gene: TRBV30; abundance: few; CDR3nt: TGTGCCTGGAGTGTCGGTGGGGCTTCTGGGGCCAACGTCCTGACTTTC; CDR3aa: CAWSVGGASGANVLTF
j_gene: TRBJ1-2; d_gene: .; v_gene: TRBV19; abundance: .; CDR3nt: TGTGCCAGTCTGACAATGGGGGGGCCGTCGATCGGCTACACCTTC; CDR3aa: CASLTMGGPSIGYTF
j_gene: TRBJ1-1; d_gene: TRBD1; v_gene: TRBV6-5; abundance: few; CDR3nt: TGTGCCACGCGACAGGGTGTCACTGAAGCTTTCTTT; CDR3aa: CATRQGVTEAFF
j_gene: TRBJ2-3; d_gene: TRBD1; v_gene: TRBV5-6; abundance: .; CDR3nt: TGTGCCAGCAGCCCAGGGGGCTCGGAGGATACGCAGTATTTT; CDR3aa: CASSPGGSEDTQYF
j_gene: TRBJ2-2; d_gene: TRBD1; v_gene: TRBV10-1; abundance: many; CDR3nt: TGCGCCAGCAGCGGGGACAGCACCGGGGAGCTGTTTTTT; CDR3aa: CASSGDSTGELFF
j_gene: TRBJ2-1; d_gene: TRBD1; v_gene: TRBV5-1; abundance: few; CDR3nt: TGCGCCAGCAGCCTACAGGGGAATGTGTACAATGAGCAGTTCTTC; CDR3aa: CASSLQGNVYNEQFF
j_gene: TRBJ1-2; d_gene: .; v_gene: TRBV6-5; abundance: .; CDR3nt: TGTGCCAGCAGTTACTTCCGCGATACGGGAGGCTACACCTTC; CDR3aa: CASSYFRDTGGYTF
j_gene: TRBJ1-1; d_gene: .; v_gene: TRBV2; abundance: .; CDR3nt: TGTGCCAGCAGTGAGGGAGGGACTGAAGCTTTCTTT; CDR3aa: CASSEGGTEAFF
j_gene: TRBJ2-7; d_gene: .; v_gene: TRBV5-1; abundance: few; CDR3nt: TGCGCCAGCAACCCGGAGGGCCAGTCCTACGAGCAGTACTTC; CDR3aa: CASNPEGQSYEQYF
j_gene: TRBJ2-3; d_gene: .; v_gene: TRBV7-3; abundance: .; CDR3nt: TGCGCCAGCAGCTCGGACACCACAGATACGCAGTATTTT; CDR3aa: CASSSDTTDTQYF
j_gene: TRBJ1-1; d_gene: TRBD1; v_gene: TRBV6-5; abundance: .; CDR3nt: TGTGCCAGCAGTTCCCTTGAGGGGGCTGGTACTGAAGCTTTCTTT; CDR3aa: CASSSLEGAGTEAFF
j_gene: TRBJ1-4; d_gene: TRBD1; v_gene: TRBV25-1; abundance: .; CDR3nt: TGTGCCAGCAGTGGCAGGGACAGGGTACGTGAAAAACTGTTTTTT; CDR3aa: CASSGRDRVREKLFF
j_gene: TRBJ1-2; d_gene: .; v_gene: TRBV5-4; abundance: .; CDR3nt: TGTGCCAGCAGCTGGCCAACTATTGGAGATCTTAACTATGGCTACACCTTC; CDR3aa: CASSWPTIGDLNYGYTF
j_gene: TRBJ2-3; d_gene: .; v_gene: TRBV6-4; abundance: many; CDR3nt: TGTGCCAGCAGTGACGGGGGCCCCACAGATACGCAGTATTTT; CDR3aa: CASSDGGPTDTQYF
j_gene: TRBJ1-1; d_gene: TRBD1; v_gene: TRBV29-1; abundance: .; CDR3nt: TGCAGCGTTTACGGACAGGGGGGGACGAACACTGAAGCTTTCTTT; CDR3aa: CSVYGQGGTNTEAFF
j_gene: TRBJ1-2; d_gene: .; v_gene: TRBV4-1; abundance: .; CDR3nt: TGCGCCAGCAGCTCCCAGGCGGGGGCTGGATATGGCTACACCTTC; CDR3aa: CASSSQAGAGYGYTF
j_gene: TRBJ2-1; d_gene: TRBD2; v_gene: TRBV9; abundance: .; CDR3nt: TGTGCCAGCAGCCCCGGCGGGGGGGCCATCTATGAGCAGTTCTTC; CDR3aa: CASSPGGGAIYEQFF
j_gene: TRBJ2-3; d_gene: TRBD1; v_gene: TRBV29-1; abundance: .; CDR3nt: TGCAGCGTTGAACCGGGACAGGACTTTACAGATACGCAGTATTTT; CDR3aa: CSVEPGQDFTDTQYF
j_gene: TRBJ1-4; d_gene: .; v_gene: TRBV7-2; abundance: few; CDR3nt: TGTGCCAGCAGCTTACAGGGGCCCGGGGATGCAACTAATGAAAAACTGTTTTTT; CDR3aa: CASSLQGPGDATNEKLFF
j_gene: TRBJ1-4; d_gene: .; v_gene: TRBV5-4; abundance: once; CDR3nt: TGTGCCAGCAGTAAACAGGGAGATAATGAAAAACTGTTTTTT; CDR3aa: CASSKQGDNEKLFF
j_gene: TRBJ1-3; d_gene: .; v_gene: TRBV6-2/TRBV6-3; abundance: .; CDR3nt: TGTGCCAGCAGTTACTCGATAAGGAGGAGCTCTGGAAACACCATATATTTT; CDR3aa: CASSYSIRRSSGNTIYF
j_gene: TRBJ1-2; d_gene: TRBD1; v_gene: TRBV30; abundance: .; CDR3nt: TGTGCCTGGAGTCCTCCCAGGACAGGGGCGTATGGCTACACCTTC; CDR3aa: CAWSPPRTGAYGYTF
j_gene: TRBJ2-5; d_gene: .; v_gene: TRBV3-1/TRBV3-2; abundance: .; CDR3nt: TGTGCCAGCAGCCAAGGGCAGTCAGGAGGGGAGACCCAGTACTTC; CDR3aa: CASSQGQSGGETQYF
j_gene: TRBJ1-5; d_gene: .; v_gene: TRBV6-1; abundance: .; CDR3nt: TGTGCCAGCAGTGAAGGGGACCGGGGGCAGCCCCAGCATTTT; CDR3aa: CASSEGDRGQPQHF
j_gene: TRBJ2-3; d_gene: TRBD1; v_gene: TRBV18; abundance: .; CDR3nt: TGTGCCAGCTCACCCAGGGGGAGCGCAGATACGCAGTATTTT; CDR3aa: CASSPRGSADTQYF
j_gene: TRBJ1-2; d_gene: TRBD1; v_gene: TRBV25-1; abundance: .; CDR3nt: TGTGCCAGCAGTGTGCCGGACAGGGCAGATGAGGGCTACACCTTC; CDR3aa: CASSVPDRADEGYTF
j_gene: TRBJ1-6; d_gene: .; v_gene: TRBV5-1; abundance: once; CDR3nt: TGCGCCAGCAGCGTTGGACAGCCAAAGAATTCACCCCTCCACTTT; CDR3aa: CASSVGQPKNSPLHF
j_gene: TRBJ1-2; d_gene: .; v_gene: TRBV5-6; abundance: .; CDR3nt: TGTGCCAGCAGCTTTGGCTCGATCCCAGGCTACACCTTC; CDR3aa: CASSFGSIPGYTF
j_gene: TRBJ2-1; d_gene: .; v_gene: TRBV24-1; abundance: .; CDR3nt: TGTGCCACCAGTGATTGGAGGGATCACGAGCAGTTCTTC; CDR3aa: CATSDWRDHEQFF